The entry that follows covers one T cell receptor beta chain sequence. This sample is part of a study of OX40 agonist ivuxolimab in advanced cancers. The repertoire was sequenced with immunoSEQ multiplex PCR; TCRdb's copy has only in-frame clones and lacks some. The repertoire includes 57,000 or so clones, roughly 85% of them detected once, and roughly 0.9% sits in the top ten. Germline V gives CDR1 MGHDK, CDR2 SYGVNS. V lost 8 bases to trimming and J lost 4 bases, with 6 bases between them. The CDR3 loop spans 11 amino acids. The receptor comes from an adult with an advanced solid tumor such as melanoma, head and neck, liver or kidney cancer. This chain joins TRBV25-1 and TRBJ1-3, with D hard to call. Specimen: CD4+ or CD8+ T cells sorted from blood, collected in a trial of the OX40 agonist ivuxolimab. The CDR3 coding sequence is TGTGCCAGCGGGTGGGGAAACACCATATATTTT. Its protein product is CASGWGNTIYF.